What follows are 19 T cell receptor beta chains derived from one specimen sequenced in a study of CD8 T cells in Susac syndrome. The authors reverse transcribed about 0.5 to 1 ug RNA with random hexamers. One entry per CDR3 protein, called by TCRdb with MiXCR from the immunoSEQ multiplex PCR reads. This sample carries 250,000 to 350,000 distinct CDR3 sequences, roughly 94% of them seen once, and the ten largest clones take about 0.063%. Sequencing was done on a sample of CD4+ T cells from PBMCs. All receptors come from a human donor with multiple sclerosis.

The rearrangement uses TRBV7-9 and TRBJ1-2; D ambiguous. The length of the CDR3 is 14 residues. Trimming pared 1 base from V and 6 bases from J, leaving 12 bases between. Per germline, CDR1 SEHNR and CDR2 FQNEAQ (reference sequence). The CDR3 loop reads CASSLGPETDGYTF. Written as DNA, the CDR3 is TGTGCCAGCAGCTTAGGCCCGGAAACGGATGGCTACACCTTC.

The genes are TRBV12-3 or TRBV12-4 and TRBJ2-5; TRBD1 aligns across 12 bases. V shed 6 bases and J 5 bases; nucleotides not matched to a gene: 7. CDR3 length: 15 residues. The CDR3, as DNA: TGTGCCAGCAGCACGGGACAGGGGGCAGGGGAGACCCAGTACTTC. Translation: CASSTGQGAGETQYF.

The rearrangement links TRBV29-1 to TRBJ2-5; a weak D match, TRBD2 (6 bases). CDR1 is SQVTM, CDR2 ANQGSEA, per germline. The CDR3 has 13 amino acids. V lost 6 bases, J lost 3 bases, and 14 bases lay in between. The CDR3 loop is CSVSRQREETQYF. As DNA, the CDR3 is TGCAGCGTCAGTAGACAGCGGGAAGAGACCCAGTACTTC. Based on the CDR3 plus reference TRBV29-1 and TRBJ2-5, the full variable domain is SAVISQKPSRDICQRGTSLTIQCQVDSQVTMMFWYRQQPGQSLTLIATANQGSEATYESGFVIDKFPISRPNLTFSTLTVSNMSPEDSSIYLCSVSRQREETQYFGPGTRLLVL.

This chain links TRBV6-2 or TRBV6-3 with TRBJ1-2; no firm D call. This CDR3 comprises 12 residues. Germline V gives CDR1 MNHEY, CDR2 SVGEGT. Trimming cost V 4 bases and J 10 bases, with 13 bases left between them. As DNA, the CDR3 is TGTGCCAGCAGTTTTACAGCCAGCGACTACACCTTC. Its protein is CASSFTASDYTF.

V is TRBV3-1 and J is TRBJ2-2, with 10 positions matching TRBD2. Unmatched junction bases numbered 7, after V lost 5 bases and J lost 4 bases. CDR3 length: 16 residues. CDR1 and CDR2 (germline): LGHDT, YNNKEL (reference sequence). CDR3 loop: CASSYGTSGTTGELFF. The CDR3 DNA is TGTGCCAGCAGCTACGGTACTAGCGGGACCACCGGGGAGCTGTTTTTT. The full variable domain, completed using reference TRBV3-1 and TRBJ2-2, is DTAVSQTPKYLVTQMGNDKSIKCEQNLGHDTMYWYKQDSKKFLKIMFSYNNKELIINETVPNRFSPKSPDKAHLNLHINSLELGDSAVYFCASSYGTSGTTGELFFGEGSRLTVL.

This clonotype was detected once. The gene calls are TRBV19 and TRBJ2-1; TRBD1 matches 8 bases. With 2 bases clipped from V and 6 bases from J, the junction kept 9 bases outside the gene matches. The CDR3 has 16 residues. Germline loops: CDR1 LNHDA, CDR2 SQIVND (reference sequence). The CDR3 nucleotides read TGTGCCAGTAGTATACAGGCAGGGGGCGCCCCCAATGAGCAGTTCTTC. Its translation is CASSIQAGGAPNEQFF.

The rearrangement joins TRBV4-2 to TRBJ1-5, with D unresolved. Germline V gene data show CDR1 as LGHNA and CDR2 as YNFKEQ. V was cut by 0 bases and J by 7 bases, with 10 bases left in between. The CDR3 consists of 14 residues. The CDR3 coding sequence is TGTGCCAGCAGCCAAGACGGTTTAGGACAGCCCCAGCATTTT. It yields the protein CASSQDGLGQPQHF.

The genes are TRBV7-2 and TRBJ2-3; the D is unclear. V lost 4 bases to trimming and J lost 0 bases, with 11 bases between them. Germline CDR1 reads SGHTA; CDR2 reads FQGNSA. The CDR3 has 15 residues. Written as DNA, the CDR3 is TGTGCCAGCAGCTCCGGCGGCACTAGCACAGATACGCAGTATTTT. It yields the protein CASSSGGTSTDTQYF.

The chain uses TRBV14 and TRBJ2-1; 9 positions match TRBD2. The germline CDR1 and CDR2 sequences are SGHDN and FVKESK. This CDR3 region has 14 residues. Losses at the gene ends were 8 bases for V and 6 bases for J; bases not matched to a gene: 8. The CDR3 loop reads CASGAGGPINEQFF. The CDR3 DNA is TGTGCCAGCGGGGCGGGAGGGCCTATCAATGAGCAGTTCTTC.

The chain has TRBV7-2 and TRBJ2-1, with 11 nucleotides matching TRBD2. CDR1 SGHTA and CDR2 FQGNSA come from the germline V gene. Losses at the gene ends were 6 bases for V and 4 bases for J; bases not matched to a gene: 2. The CDR3 spans 14 residues. The DNA for the CDR3 is TGTGCCAGCAGACTAGCGGGAGTATACAATGAGCAGTTCTTC. It is translated as CASRLAGVYNEQFF.

The chain joins TRBV19 to TRBJ1-4; perhaps TRBD1 as D (6 bases). CDR3 length: 17 amino acids. Germline V CDR1 and CDR2: LNHDA, SQIVND (reference sequence). V was clipped by 2 bases and J by 7 bases, with 20 bases between them. As DNA, the CDR3 is TGTGCCAGTAGTATATGGGGGCCCTCCCCTGGTACTGAAAAACTGTTTTTT. This gives the protein CASSIWGPSPGTEKLFF.

The J gene is TRBJ1-5, the V gene TRBV4-1; D possibly corresponds to TRBD1 (5 bases). The CDR3 loop spans 17 amino acids. V lost 4 bases and J 9 bases, leaving 25 bases between the germline ends. CDR1 and CDR2 from the germline V gene are MGHRA and YSYEKL. CDR3 sequence: CASSPTDLSRGRRPQHF. CDR3 coding DNA: TGCGCCAGCAGCCCGACGGACCTTTCAAGGGGACGACGGCCCCAGCATTTT.

The chain is built from TRBV12-3 or TRBV12-4 and TRBJ2-5, with D unclear. This CDR3 spans 15 amino acids. Between the trimmed V and J ends, which lost 5 bases and 7 bases, there was a span of 20 bases. CDR3 residues: CASSPVYNLGGTQYF. CDR3 nucleotide sequence: TGTGCCAGCAGTCCCGTCTACAACTTAGGCGGGACCCAGTACTTC.

The V gene is TRBV20-1, the J gene TRBJ2-3; 10 bases line up with TRBD2. Germline V gene lookup returns CDR1 DFQATT and CDR2 SNEGSKA (reference sequence). CDR3 length equals 15 residues. The junction had 7 bases not matched to a gene; V was cut back by 3 bases and J by 4 bases. CDR3 nucleotide sequence: TGCAGTGCTAGCTTATCTAGCGGGAGTCCAGATACGCAGTATTTT. As protein: CSASLSSGSPDTQYF.

The V call is TRBV5-1, the J call TRBJ2-3; TRBD2 matches 10 bases. CDR1 is SGHRS, CDR2 YFSETQ, per germline. Unmatched junction bases numbered 7, after V lost 4 bases and J lost 8 bases. The CDR3 sequence is 14 residues long. The CDR3 spells CASSPGLARGTQYF. As DNA, the CDR3 is TGCGCCAGCAGCCCGGGACTAGCGCGTGGTACGCAGTATTTT.

The chain uses TRBV20-1 and TRBJ1-6, with a weak D call TRBD1 (5 bases). The CDR3 is made up of 18 amino acids. CDR1 is DFQATT, CDR2 SNEGSKA, per germline (reference sequence). Trimming cost V 0 bases and J 1 base, with 16 bases left between them. Here the CDR3 reads CSARDWGRAGSYNSPLHF. The CDR3 DNA is TGCAGTGCTAGAGATTGGGGCAGGGCGGGGTCCTATAATTCACCCCTCCACTTT.

This clonotype appeared a single time. The chain carries TRBV4-1 and TRBJ2-7; 7 bases are a match to TRBD1. With V trimmed by 3 bases and J by 7 bases, 18 bases remained unmatched. The CDR3 sequence is 17 residues long. CDR1 is MGHRA and CDR2 is YSYEKL in the germline V gene. CDR3 sequence reads: CASSHPFRQGGRGEQYF. Here the CDR3 DNA reads TGCGCCAGCAGCCACCCGTTTCGACAGGGTGGAAGGGGAGAGCAGTACTTC.

The chain combines TRBV28 with TRBJ1-2; unclear D gene. Trimming stripped 2 bases from V and 8 bases from J, with 12 bases between. The V gene's germline CDR1 is MDHEN and CDR2 SYDVKM. The CDR3 extends over 13 amino acids. CDR3 coding DNA: TGTGCCAGCAGTTTAACCGGGCGTAGGGGCTACACCTTC. Translation: CASSLTGRRGYTF.

The V call is TRBV28, the J call TRBJ2-7; weak D call: TRBD1 (6 bases). The CDR3 spans 17 residues. Trimming took off 5 bases at V and 1 base at J, with 21 bases between the two ends. In germline, CDR1 is MDHEN, CDR2 SYDVKM. CDR3: CASSRYTLGARSYEQYF. CDR3 bases: TGTGCCAGCAGTCGATATACCCTGGGGGCTAGATCCTACGAGCAGTACTTC.